This T cell receptor (beta chain) was sequenced in a study of STAT3 mutations in large granular lymphocyte leukemia. Regarding the study as a whole: Every T-cell large granular lymphocyte leukemia patient had at least one immunodominant TCR beta clonotype. No sample exists from the first appearance of each clone.

TCRdb's copy holds only in-frame clones and misses some; the assay was immunoSEQ multiplex PCR. The table shows 25,000 to 40,000 clones, with about 86% occurring only once. Remarks on this clone: What it recognizes is unknown.

This CDR3 is 17 amino acids long. Germline V gene data show CDR1 as SGHVS and CDR2 as FNYEAQ. The ends were cut back, 1 base at V and 5 bases at J, with 19 bases in the middle. The sequence came from a man aged 55 to 70 with T-cell large granular lymphocyte leukemia. Some clones in this sample may be carry-over from other donors' samples. Sequencing was done on a sample of peripheral blood mononuclear cells. The J gene is TRBJ2-3, the V gene TRBV7-6, with D perhaps TRBD1 or TRBD2 (5 bases each). CDR3 in DNA: TGTGCCAGCAGCTTAGGTAGTATGGGGGAGTTGGGAGATACGCAGTATTTT. Translation gives CASSLGSMGELGDTQYF.